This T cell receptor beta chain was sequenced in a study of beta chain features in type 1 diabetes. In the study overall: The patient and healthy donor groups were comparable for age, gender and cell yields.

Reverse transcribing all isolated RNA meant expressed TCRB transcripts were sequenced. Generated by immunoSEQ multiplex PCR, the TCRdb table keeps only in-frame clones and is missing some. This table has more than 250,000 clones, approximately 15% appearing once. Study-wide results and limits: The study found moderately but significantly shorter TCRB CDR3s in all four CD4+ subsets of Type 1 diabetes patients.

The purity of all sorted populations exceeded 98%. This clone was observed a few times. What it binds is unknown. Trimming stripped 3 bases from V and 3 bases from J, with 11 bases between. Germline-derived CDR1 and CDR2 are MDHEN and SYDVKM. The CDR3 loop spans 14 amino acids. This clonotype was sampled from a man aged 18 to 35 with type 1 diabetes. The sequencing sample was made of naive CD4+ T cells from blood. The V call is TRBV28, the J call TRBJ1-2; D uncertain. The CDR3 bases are TGTGCCAGCAGTTTGTCGAGCCGGGACTATGGCTACACCTTC. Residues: CASSLSSRDYGYTF.